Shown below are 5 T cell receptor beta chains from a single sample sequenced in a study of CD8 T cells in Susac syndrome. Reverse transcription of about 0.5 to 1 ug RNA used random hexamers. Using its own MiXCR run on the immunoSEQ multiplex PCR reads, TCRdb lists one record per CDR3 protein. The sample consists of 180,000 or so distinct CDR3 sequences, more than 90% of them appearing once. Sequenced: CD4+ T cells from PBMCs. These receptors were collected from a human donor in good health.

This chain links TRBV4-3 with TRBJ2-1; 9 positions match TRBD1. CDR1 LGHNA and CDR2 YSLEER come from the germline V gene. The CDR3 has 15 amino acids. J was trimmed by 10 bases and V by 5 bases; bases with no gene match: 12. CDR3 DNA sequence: TGCGCCAGCAGCAGAGAGCCTGCAACAGGGGGCGAGCAGTTCTTC. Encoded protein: CASSREPATGGEQFF.

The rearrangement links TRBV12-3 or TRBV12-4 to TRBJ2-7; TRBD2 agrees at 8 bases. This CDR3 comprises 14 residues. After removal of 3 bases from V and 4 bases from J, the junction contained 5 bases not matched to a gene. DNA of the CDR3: TGTGCCAGCAGTTTTACGGGGGGGAGTTACGAGCAGTACTTC. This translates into CASSFTGGSYEQYF.

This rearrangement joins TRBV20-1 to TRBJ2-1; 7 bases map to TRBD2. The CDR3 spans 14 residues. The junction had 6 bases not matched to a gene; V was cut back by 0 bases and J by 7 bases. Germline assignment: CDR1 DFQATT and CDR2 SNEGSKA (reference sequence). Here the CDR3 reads CSARDQGAGNEQFF. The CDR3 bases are TGCAGTGCTAGAGACCAGGGAGCGGGGAATGAGCAGTTCTTC.

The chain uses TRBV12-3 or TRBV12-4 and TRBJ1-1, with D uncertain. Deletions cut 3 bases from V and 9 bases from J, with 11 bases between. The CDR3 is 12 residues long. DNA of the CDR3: TGTGCCAGCAGTTTTCGGACCGCTCAAGCTTTCTTT. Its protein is CASSFRTAQAFF.

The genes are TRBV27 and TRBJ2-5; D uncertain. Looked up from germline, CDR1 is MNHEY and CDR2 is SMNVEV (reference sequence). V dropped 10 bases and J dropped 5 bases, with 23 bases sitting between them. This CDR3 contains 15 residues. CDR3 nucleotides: TGTGCCACCCCACAATACGGCAGATCTAGGGAGACCCAGTACTTC. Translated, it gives CATPQYGRSRETQYF.